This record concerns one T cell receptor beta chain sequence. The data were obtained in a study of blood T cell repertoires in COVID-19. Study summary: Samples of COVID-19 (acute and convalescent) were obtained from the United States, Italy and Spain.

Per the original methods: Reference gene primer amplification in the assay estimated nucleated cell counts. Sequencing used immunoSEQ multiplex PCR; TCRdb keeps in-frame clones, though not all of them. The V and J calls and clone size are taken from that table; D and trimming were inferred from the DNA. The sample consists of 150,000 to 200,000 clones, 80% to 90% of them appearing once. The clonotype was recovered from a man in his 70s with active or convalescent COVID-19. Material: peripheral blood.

The DNA of the CDR3 is TGTGCCAGCAGCTTGTCGGGGAACACCGGGGAGCTGTTTTTT. This encodes CASSLSGNTGELFF. The chain is built from TRBV5-4 and TRBJ2-2; D not resolved. Germline V gene lookup returns CDR1 SGHNT and CDR2 YYREEE (reference sequence). The CDR3 consists of 14 residues. V was pared by 1 base and J by 1 base, with 5 bases between. Supplemented by reference TRBV5-4 and TRBJ2-2, the full variable domain reads ETGVTQSPTHLIKTRGQQVTLRCSSQSGHNTVSWYQQALGQGPQFIFQYYREEENGRGNFPPRFSGLQFPNYSSELNVNALELDDSALYLCASSLSGNTGELFFGEGSRLTVL.